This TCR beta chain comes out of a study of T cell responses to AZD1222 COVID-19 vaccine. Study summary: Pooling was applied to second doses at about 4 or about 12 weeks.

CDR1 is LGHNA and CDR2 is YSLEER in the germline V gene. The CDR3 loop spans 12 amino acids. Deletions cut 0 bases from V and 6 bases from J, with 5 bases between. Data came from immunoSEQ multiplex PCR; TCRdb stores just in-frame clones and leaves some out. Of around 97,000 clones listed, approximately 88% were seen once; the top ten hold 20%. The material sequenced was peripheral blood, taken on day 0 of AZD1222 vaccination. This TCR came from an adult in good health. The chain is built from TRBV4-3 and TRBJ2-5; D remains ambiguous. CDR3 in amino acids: CASSQEGKTQYF. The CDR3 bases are TGCGCCAGCAGCCAAGAAGGGAAGACCCAGTACTTC.